The 3 T cell receptor beta chains below all came from one sample that was sequenced in a study of shared clonotypes between healthy human individuals. Method: immunoSEQ multiplex PCR; TCRdb's copy keeps in-frame clones and lacks some. This sample has around 1.5 million clones; 98% occur once, and the top ten carry approximately 0.44%. The sample was naive CD4+ T cells sorted from blood. Sample subset: CD45RA+ positively selected. These receptors came from a young man in good health.

This sequence joins TRBV10-1 and TRBJ2-3; TRBD1 might be the D (7 bases). This CDR3 region has 16 residues. CDR1 and CDR2 from the germline V gene are WNHNN and SYGVQD (reference sequence). V was pared by 3 bases and J by 2 bases, with 15 bases between. The CDR3 nucleotides read TGCGCCAGCAGTGATCCGGCAGGGGGGCCCACAGATACGCAGTATTTT. This sequence encodes CASSDPAGGPTDTQYF.

V and J are TRBV9 and TRBJ2-7, with TRBD1 identical over 7 bases. J lost 6 bases, V lost 3 bases, and 9 bases had no gene match. The germline gives CDR1 SGDLS, CDR2 YYNGEE. The length of the CDR3 is 14 residues. CDR3 coding DNA: TGTGCCAGCAGCGCCCACGCCGGGACAGCCGAGCAGTACTTC. Translated, it gives CASSAHAGTAEQYF.

This clone was detected once. Other DNA sequences from this sample encode an identical CDR3 as well. The chain employs TRBV6-5 and TRBJ2-1; 8 nucleotides match TRBD1. The CDR3 contains 14 residues. Trimming took 5 bases from V and 0 from J; bases not matched to a gene: 0. Looked up from germline, CDR1 is MNHEY and CDR2 is SVGAGI. CDR3 sequence: CASSTGGSYNEQFF. Here the CDR3 DNA reads TGTGCCAGCAGTACAGGGGGCTCCTACAATGAGCAGTTCTTC.